This T cell receptor (beta chain) was recorded in a study of response to subunit inactivated influenza vaccine. Each CDR3 protein gets one entry after TCRdb re-called the RT-PCR reads with MiXCR. The table lists almost 250,000 distinct CDR3 sequences, more than 10% of them singletons, with 7.8% in the top ten. The CDR3 has 15 amino acids. V shed 2 bases and J shed 1 base, with 10 bases lying between them. CDR1 and CDR2 from the germline V gene are ENHRY and SYGVKD. The source material was non-naive T cells sorted from PBMCs, sampled less than 15 days before vaccination. The chain carries TRBV10-3 and TRBJ2-3; no firm D call. The clonotype comes from a man aged 50 to 59 who received an inactivated influenza vaccine. CDR3 sequence: CAISEGVQRTDTQYF. The CDR3 DNA follows: TGTGCCATCAGTGAGGGCGTACAGCGCACAGATACGCAGTATTTT.